The 4 T cell receptor beta chains in this list originate from one sample, sequenced in a study of blood T cell repertoires in COVID-19. The table came from immunoSEQ multiplex PCR; TCRdb's copy has only in-frame clones and leaves some out. The profile covers 150,000 to 200,000 clones, with approximately 84% appearing a single time and more than 7.5% taken by the ten largest. Sequenced input: peripheral blood. The receptors were gathered from a man aged 35 to 55 who had recovered from COVID-19.

This rearrangement joins TRBV19 to TRBJ2-2, with 7 bases lining up with TRBD1. Germline assignment: CDR1 LNHDA and CDR2 SQIVND (reference sequence). The length of the CDR3 is 16 residues. Trimming took 0 bases from V and 4 from J; bases not matched to a gene: 5. The CDR3 is CASSIDLGQITGELFF. In DNA form, the CDR3 reads TGTGCCAGTAGTATAGATCTGGGACAGATCACCGGGGAGCTGTTTTTT.

This clone was counted a few times. V gene TRBV7-2 combines with J gene TRBJ1-3; 7 nucleotides line up with TRBD1. From germline, CDR1 is SGHTA and CDR2 FQGNSA. Losses at the gene ends were 3 bases for V and 6 bases for J; bases not matched to a gene: 2. CDR3 length: 13 residues. The DNA of the CDR3 is TGTGCCAGCAGCTTCACAGGGGAAAACACCATATATTTT. Translating gives CASSFTGENTIYF. Drawing the rest from reference TRBV7-2 and TRBJ1-3, the complete variable domain is GAGVSQSPSNKVTEKGKDVELRCDPISGHTALYWYRQSLGQGLEFLIYFQGNSAPDKSGLPSDRFSAERTGGSVSTLTIQRTQQEDSAVYLCASSFTGENTIYFGEGSWLTVV.

For this clone: The same CDR3 also results from other DNA sequences found in this sample. The V and J genes are TRBV19 and TRBJ1-2, with TRBD1 matching over 9 bases. The V gene end was trimmed by 6 bases and the J gene end by 8 bases; junction bases not matched to a gene: 10. The CDR3 loop spans 14 amino acids. Germline CDR1 is LNHDA and CDR2 is SQIVND (reference sequence). DNA of the CDR3: TGTGCCAGTAGCACGGACAGGGGCCTCGAAGGCTACACCTTC. Its protein is CASSTDRGLEGYTF.

The J gene is TRBJ2-7, the V gene TRBV7-3; 7 nucleotides agree with TRBD2. There are 15 residues in the CDR3. With V trimmed by 4 bases and J by 7 bases, 13 bases remained unmatched. Germline assignment: CDR1 SGHTA and CDR2 FQGTGA. The CDR3 protein is CASSSLGAGRGEQYF. Here the CDR3 DNA reads TGTGCCAGCAGCTCCCTAGGAGCGGGAAGAGGAGAGCAGTACTTC.